The clone carrying this T cell receptor beta chain showed up just a few times. Its specificity is unknown. This sample was taken from a study of shared clonotypes between healthy human individuals. About the study: Three plates were used per donor for CD4 naive, three for CD4 memory, two for CD8 naive and one for CD8 memory. General study findings and limits: Between several donors, naive CD4 clonotypes were shared at a level of about 5.3%. Relative to clonotypes present in all four donors, those not shared had lower generation probabilities.

Each subset's genomic DNA was shared equally among a number of immunoSEQ plates. Assay used: immunoSEQ multiplex PCR; TCRdb lists only in-frame clones, some missing. Among approximately 940,000 clones listed, more than 75% were seen once. The CDR3 is made up of 15 amino acids. Trimming pared 6 bases from V and 1 base from J, leaving 12 bases between. Germline CDR1 MNHEY, CDR2 SVGAGI. Sequenced input: memory CD4+ T cells sorted from blood. The sample's subset: CD45RA-negative fraction. The receptor's source is a man in his late teens or twenties in good health. The chain carries TRBV6-5 and TRBJ2-2; D possibly corresponds to TRBD1 (5 bases). CDR3 sequence (DNA): TGTGCCAGCAGACCTTGGCAGGGGAACACCGGGGAGCTGTTTTTT. Protein: CASRPWQGNTGELFF.